This TCR beta chain was captured by sequencing in a study of blood T cells in healthy people across ages. In the study overall: Template-switching capture recovered about one barcoded beta molecule per two T cells.

The second PCR ran about 6 to 11 cycles with a sample-barcoded 5' primer and J-beta primers. TCRdb passed the 5' RACE reads through MiXCR, listing each CDR3 protein once. The sample records approximately 800,000 distinct CDR3 sequences, roughly 56% being singletons. Overall study results and limits: Per-million-T-cell TCR beta diversity fell roughly linearly with age.

To note about this clonotype: Its antigen is undetermined.

The CDR3 is 14 amino acids. V was clipped by 4 bases and J by 1 base, with 12 bases between them. Germline values: CDR1 SQVTM, CDR2 ANQGSEA. The receptor was isolated from a man aged 40-50 years in good health. This sequence joins TRBV29-1 and TRBJ2-3; D may be TRBD1 or TRBD2 (5 bases each). The material sequenced was blood. CDR3 sequence: CSVGGEEGTDTQYF. The CDR3 nucleotides read TGCAGCGTTGGAGGGGAAGAGGGCACAGATACGCAGTATTTT.